This TCR delta chain derives from a study of gamma-delta chains in newborns, infants, children. Turning to the study itself: Microbial exposure reportedly drives polyclonal innate γδ T cell expansion after birth.

TCRdb reapplied CATT to the reads. The sample carries over 3,500 delta-chain clones, around 37% recorded once. Trimming removed 3 bases at V and 0 bases at J, with 32 bases between. CDR1 and CDR2 from the germline V gene are TSWWSYY and QGS. This CDR3 is built from 22 residues. This clone is a singleton in its sample. With only one base between it and a far larger clone, this is likely a read error. Additional DNA sequences in this sample encode the identical CDR3. The sequence was obtained from a child who received the measles vaccine. The chain couples TRDV1 to TRDJ1; D is possibly TRDD3 (6 bases). The sample comprised blood. The CDR3 region has the DNA TGTGCTCTTGGGGAGCTGCCCTACCCTTACTGGCTGGGGTACGGGTACACCGATAAACTCATCTTT. Translated, it gives CALGELPYPYWLGYGYTDKLIF.